These 7 T cell receptor beta chains were all obtained from the same sample, sequenced in a study of cytomegalovirus exposure and HLA in healthy donors. It was with 60 Vbeta and 13 Jbeta primers that the PCR ran. Sequencing was performed with immunoSEQ multiplex PCR; in TCRdb, only in-frame clones are kept and a portion is missing. The repertoire holds about 120,000 clones, with around 85% as singletons. The sample taken for sequencing was PBMCs. These receptors all come from a man aged 25 to 40 in good health and CMV-seronegative.

This chain links TRBV30 with TRBJ1-3, with D unresolved. Germline V gene data show CDR1 as GTSNPN and CDR2 as SVGIG (reference sequence). Trimming removed 4 bases at V and 0 bases at J, with 22 bases between. The CDR3 extends over 18 amino acids. Here the CDR3 DNA reads TGTGCCTGGACCCTAACGGGAGCAGACGGCGGCTCTGGAAACACCATATATTTT. Its translation: CAWTLTGADGGSGNTIYF.

The CDR3 here is CASRQTGGIEQYF. CDR3 in DNA: TGTGCCAGCAGGCAGACAGGGGGAATAGAGCAGTACTTC. The V call is TRBV6-5, the J call TRBJ2-7, with TRBD1 matching 9 bases. The CDR3 is 13 residues long. Per germline, CDR1 MNHEY and CDR2 SVGAGI. The V segment lost 6 bases and the J segment 7 bases; nucleotides outside the gene matches: 7.

The chain is built from TRBV4-1 and TRBJ2-5; D is undetermined. The germline V gene encodes CDR1 MGHRA and CDR2 YSYEKL. V lost 4 bases and J 5 bases, leaving 14 bases between the germline ends. CDR3 length equals 14 residues. As DNA, the CDR3 is TGCGCCAGCAGCCCCCCCCACGCTAGGGAGACCCAGTACTTC. It specifies CASSPPHARETQYF.

The chain uses TRBV14 and TRBJ1-2; 9 bases agree with TRBD1. Per the germline V gene, CDR1 is SGHDN and CDR2 is FVKESK. The CDR3 is 19 residues long. The V gene end was trimmed by 2 bases and the J gene end by 2 bases; junction bases not matched to a gene: 15. CDR3: CASSQPRTGQGLPNYGYTF. The CDR3 nucleotides are TGTGCCAGCAGCCAACCCCGAACGGGACAGGGACTGCCGAACTATGGCTACACCTTC.

The chain carries TRBV19 and TRBJ2-7; 10 positions agree with TRBD1. V was pared by 2 bases and J by 3 bases, with 1 base of the junction left unmatched. Germline V lookup: CDR1 LNHDA, CDR2 SQIVND (reference sequence). The CDR3 contains 14 residues. CDR3 coding DNA: TGTGCCAGTAGTATAAGGACAGGGGGCTACGAGCAGTACTTC. This translates into CASSIRTGGYEQYF. The full variable domain, with the rest looked up from reference TRBV19 and TRBJ2-7, is DGGITQSPKYLFRKEGQNVTLSCEQNLNHDAMYWYRQDPGQGLRLIYYSQIVNDFQKGDIAEGYSVSREKKESFPLTVTSAQKNPTAFYLCASSIRTGGYEQYFGPGTRLTVT.

This clone has just one count. The V and J genes are TRBV20-1 and TRBJ2-5; TRBD1 is a possible D gene (6 bases). V was clipped by 5 bases and J by 10 bases, with 11 bases between them. From germline, CDR1 is DFQATT and CDR2 SNEGSKA (reference sequence). This CDR3 comprises 10 residues. The CDR3 bases are TGCAGTGCTTACAGGGAAGGCCAGTACTTC. Translated, it gives CSAYREGQYF.

This chain links TRBV29-1 with TRBJ2-3; TRBD1 agrees at 7 bases. The germline gives CDR1 SQVTM, CDR2 ANQGSEA. This CDR3 spans 10 amino acids. V trimming: 7 bases; J trimming: 9 bases; junction bases outside the gene matches: 4. CDR3 sequence reads: CSAVTGTQYF. Here the CDR3 DNA reads TGCAGCGCCGTGACAGGGACGCAGTATTTT.